These 19 T cell receptor beta chains were all obtained from the same sample, sequenced in a study of cytomegalovirus exposure and HLA in healthy donors. PCR amplification relied on 60 Vbeta primers (plus 13 Jbeta primers). Method: immunoSEQ multiplex PCR; TCRdb's copy keeps in-frame clones and lacks some. Of around 150,000 clones in the sample, around 79% were seen once. Input material: PBMCs. These receptors all stem from a woman aged 45-60 years in good health and CMV-seropositive.

This clone occurred once. The chain has TRBV30 and TRBJ2-5; D gene uncertain. The DNA end lines up better with TRBJ2-7; the J call may be wrong. There are 14 residues in the CDR3. Germline CDR1 and CDR2: GTSNPN and SVGIG (reference sequence). This CDR3 is CAWSVLSGVDEQYF. Here the CDR3 DNA reads TGTGCCTGGAGCGTACTTTCAGGCGTCGACGAGCAGTACTTC.

The CDR3 loop reads CASSQGLAYNEQFF. Here the CDR3 DNA reads TGTGCCAGCAGCCAGGGACTAGCCTACAATGAGCAGTTCTTC. The chain uses TRBV13 and TRBJ2-1; 8 bases line up with TRBD2. CDR1 PRHDT and CDR2 FYEKMQ come from the germline V gene (reference sequence). With 5 bases clipped from V and 2 bases from J, the junction kept 2 bases outside the gene matches. The CDR3 is made up of 14 amino acids.

The chain employs TRBV19 and TRBJ1-1, with 8 bases aligning to TRBD1. The germline V gene encodes CDR1 LNHDA and CDR2 SQIVND (reference sequence). This CDR3 comprises 15 residues. V was clipped by 5 bases and J by 8 bases; unmatched bases: 13. CDR3 region: CASSRPRTSGGEAFF. The DNA for the CDR3 is TGTGCCAGTAGTCGGCCCCGGACCTCAGGGGGCGAAGCTTTCTTT.

This clone was counted a single time. The chain uses TRBV20-1 and TRBJ1-2; D is unclear. This CDR3 spans 11 amino acids. CDR1 DFQATT and CDR2 SNEGSKA come from the germline V gene (reference sequence). Trimming took 6 bases from V and 6 from J, leaving 11 bases between them. CDR3 residues: CSAPLRDGYTF. The CDR3, as DNA: TGCAGTGCCCCCTTACGCGATGGCTACACCTTC.

The chain has TRBV9 and TRBJ2-7; no clear D. Trimming removed 0 bases at V and 2 bases at J, with 9 bases between. The length of the CDR3 is 14 residues. The germline V gene has CDR1 SGDLS and CDR2 YYNGEE. The CDR3 sequence: CASSVAMSTYEQYF. The CDR3 nucleotides read TGTGCCAGCAGCGTAGCAATGTCTACCTACGAGCAGTACTTC.

This chain links TRBV19 with TRBJ2-7; 9 nucleotides agree with TRBD1. V shed 6 bases, J shed 2 bases, and the junction held 5 bases outside the gene matches. Germline-derived CDR1 and CDR2 are LNHDA and SQIVND (reference sequence). CDR3 length equals 14 residues. CDR3 sequence (DNA): TGTGCCAGTAGCAAGGGACAGGGTACCTACGAGCAGTACTTC. Amino acid sequence: CASSKGQGTYEQYF.

CDR3 sequence (DNA): TGTGCCAGCAGTGGCCTAGCGGGCCACGAGCAGTACTTC. It encodes CASSGLAGHEQYF. The rearrangement links TRBV2 to TRBJ2-7; 8 nucleotides align to TRBD2. Germline V gene lookup returns CDR1 SNHLY and CDR2 FYNNEI. Trimming cost V 4 bases and J 5 bases; bases outside gene matches: 4. This CDR3 contains 13 residues.

This clone was seen only a few times. V gene TRBV6-6 combines with J gene TRBJ2-5; 12 bases fit TRBD2. V was clipped by 5 bases and J by 5 bases; unmatched bases: 9. Germline CDR1 reads MNHNY; CDR2 reads SVGAGI (reference sequence). This CDR3 has 16 residues. The CDR3 region has the DNA TGTGCCAGCAGTACGACTAGCGGGGGTGTCCGGGAGACCCAGTACTTC. This codes for CASSTTSGGVRETQYF.

This clone occurred once. The V gene is TRBV2, the J gene TRBJ2-7, with 9 bases fitting TRBD2. Looked up from germline, CDR1 is SNHLY and CDR2 is FYNNEI. The CDR3 consists of 14 residues. The ends lost 7 bases at V and 4 bases at J; junction bases unmatched: 8. CDR3 protein: CASIVSGRRYEQYF. CDR3 bases: TGTGCCAGCATCGTCAGCGGGAGGAGGTACGAGCAGTACTTC.

This clone has just a few counts. V usage is TRBV7-9 and J usage is TRBJ1-4; D is undetermined. Germline lookup yields CDR1 SEHNR and CDR2 FQNEAQ (reference sequence). V lost 1 base and J 7 bases, leaving 13 bases between the germline ends. This CDR3 is built from 15 residues. CDR3 nucleotide sequence: TGTGCCAGCAGCTTAGGGACTCTTCTGGGTGAAAAACTGTTTTTT. It is translated as CASSLGTLLGEKLFF.

This clone showed up just once. The rearrangement links TRBV19 to TRBJ1-2; D is ambiguous. CDR1 and CDR2 (germline): LNHDA, SQIVND (reference sequence). V lost 3 bases, J lost 0 bases, and 17 bases lay in between. The CDR3 has 17 amino acids. The chain's CDR3 is CASSMPGRPTSNYGYTF. CDR3 DNA sequence: TGTGCCAGTAGTATGCCAGGCAGGCCTACCTCTAACTATGGCTACACCTTC.

This clone was recorded a few times. CDR3 bases: TGTGCCAGCAGTTTTCGACGGAGCTCCTACGAGCAGTACTTC. It encodes CASSFRRSSYEQYF. The chain couples TRBV13 to TRBJ2-7; no firm D call. Germline values: CDR1 PRHDT, CDR2 FYEKMQ (reference sequence). The CDR3 runs to 14 residues. Trimming pared 6 bases from V and 0 bases from J, leaving 12 bases between.

The chain couples TRBV7-9 to TRBJ1-1; 9 bases are a match to TRBD1. This CDR3 region has 15 residues. Germline V gene lookup returns CDR1 SEHNR and CDR2 FQNEAQ (reference sequence). After removal of 5 bases from V and 1 base from J, the junction contained 5 bases not matched to a gene. Here the CDR3 DNA reads TGTGCCAGCAGCCGGGACAGGGTCAAGAACACTGAAGCTTTCTTT. This gives the protein CASSRDRVKNTEAFF.

The V gene is TRBV19, the J gene TRBJ1-4; TRBD1 matches 9 bases. Trimming at V came to 6 bases and at J to 4 bases, leaving 6 bases not matched to a gene. This CDR3 comprises 15 residues. Germline CDR1 and CDR2: LNHDA and SQIVND (reference sequence). The CDR3 loop is CASSRPGQGNEKLFF. The DNA for the CDR3 is TGTGCCAGTAGCCGACCGGGACAGGGTAATGAAAAACTGTTTTTT.

The genes are TRBV18 and TRBJ1-1; D gene ambiguous. This CDR3 is 16 amino acids long. Germline CDR1 reads KGHSH; CDR2 reads LQKENI. The germline V and J ends were trimmed by 4 bases and 7 bases, with 22 bases remaining between them. Written as DNA, the CDR3 is TGTGCCAGCTCACTAGTGTGGGCGTCCGGCTCTGGTGAAGCTTTCTTT. Its protein product is CASSLVWASGSGEAFF. The full variable domain, rest sourced from reference TRBV18 and TRBJ1-1, is NAGVMQNPRHLVRRRGQEARLRCSPMKGHSHVYWYRQLPEEGLKFMVYLQKENIIDESGMPKERFSAEFPKEGPSILRIQQVVRGDSAAYFCASSLVWASGSGEAFFGQGTRLTVV.

The chain is built from TRBV15 and TRBJ2-1; possible D gene TRBD2, 6 bases. The CDR3 has 17 residues. The germline gives CDR1 LNHNV, CDR2 YYDKDF (reference sequence). Trimming pared 0 bases from V and 5 bases from J, leaving 17 bases between. The CDR3 reads CATSRDRRGGQHNEQFF. The CDR3 DNA is TGTGCCACCAGCAGAGATAGACGAGGAGGGCAGCACAATGAGCAGTTCTTC. Variable domain in full (rest from reference TRBV15 and TRBJ2-1): DAMVIQNPRYQVTQFGKPVTLSCSQTLNHNVMYWYQQKSSQAPKLLFHYYDKDFNNEADTPDNFQSRRPNTSFCFLDIRSPGLGDTAMYLCATSRDRRGGQHNEQFFGPGTRLTVL.

The V call is TRBV18, the J call TRBJ1-1; D is unresolved. The CDR3 sequence is 12 residues long. Per germline, CDR1 KGHSH and CDR2 LQKENI. Trimming removed 7 bases at V and 1 base at J, with 7 bases between. CDR3 sequence: CASCGRNTEAFF. The CDR3 DNA follows: TGTGCCAGCTGCGGCAGGAACACTGAAGCTTTCTTT.

J is TRBJ2-3 and V is TRBV5-4, with 9 bases lining up with TRBD1. Germline V gene sequence: CDR1 SGHNT, CDR2 YYREEE (reference sequence). V gave up 4 bases and J gave up 3 bases; unmatched junction bases: 9. The CDR3 has 16 residues. CDR3 sequence: CASSPGAGQGTDTQYF. The CDR3 bases are TGTGCCAGCAGCCCCGGCGCGGGACAGGGAACAGATACGCAGTATTTT.

CDR3 nucleotide sequence: TGTGCCAGTAACCACCACTCAAATGAAAAACTGTTTTTT. Its protein is CASNHHSNEKLFF. The genes are TRBV19 and TRBJ1-4; D not resolved. Per germline, CDR1 LNHDA and CDR2 SQIVND (reference sequence). The CDR3 is made up of 13 amino acids. V was clipped by 7 bases and J by 5 bases, with 11 bases between them.